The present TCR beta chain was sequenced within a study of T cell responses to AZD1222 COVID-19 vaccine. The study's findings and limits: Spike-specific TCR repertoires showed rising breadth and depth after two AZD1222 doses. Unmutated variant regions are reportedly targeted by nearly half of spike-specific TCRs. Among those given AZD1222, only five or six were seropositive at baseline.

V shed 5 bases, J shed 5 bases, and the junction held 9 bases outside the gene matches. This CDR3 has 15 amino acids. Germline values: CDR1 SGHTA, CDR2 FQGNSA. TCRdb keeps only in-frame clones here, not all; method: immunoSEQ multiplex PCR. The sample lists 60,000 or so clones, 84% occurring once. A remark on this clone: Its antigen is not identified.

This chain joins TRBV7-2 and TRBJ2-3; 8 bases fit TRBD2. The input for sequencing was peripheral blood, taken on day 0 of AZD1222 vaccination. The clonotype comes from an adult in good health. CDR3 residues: CASSPPGAGGDTQYF. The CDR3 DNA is TGTGCCAGCAGCCCTCCAGGGGCGGGAGGAGATACGCAGTATTTT.